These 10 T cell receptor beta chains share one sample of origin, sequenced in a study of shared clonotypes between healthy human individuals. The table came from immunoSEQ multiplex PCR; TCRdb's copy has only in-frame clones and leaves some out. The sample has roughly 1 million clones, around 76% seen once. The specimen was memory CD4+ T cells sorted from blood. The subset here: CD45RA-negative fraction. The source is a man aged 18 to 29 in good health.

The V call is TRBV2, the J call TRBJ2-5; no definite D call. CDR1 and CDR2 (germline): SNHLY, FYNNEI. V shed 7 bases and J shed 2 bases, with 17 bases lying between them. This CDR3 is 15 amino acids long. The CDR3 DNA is TGTGCCAGCAATTTTGACCTAACCTTTCAAGAGACCCAGTACTTC. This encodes CASNFDLTFQETQYF.

The CDR3 loop reads CASSLRPPATNEKLFF. DNA of the CDR3: TGTGCCAGCAGCCTTAGGCCCCCTGCAACTAATGAAAAACTGTTTTTT. This chain links TRBV7-2 with TRBJ1-4; D unresolved. Germline V gene lookup returns CDR1 SGHTA and CDR2 FQGNSA. V was clipped by 5 bases and J by 0 bases, with 13 bases between them. The CDR3 spans 16 residues.

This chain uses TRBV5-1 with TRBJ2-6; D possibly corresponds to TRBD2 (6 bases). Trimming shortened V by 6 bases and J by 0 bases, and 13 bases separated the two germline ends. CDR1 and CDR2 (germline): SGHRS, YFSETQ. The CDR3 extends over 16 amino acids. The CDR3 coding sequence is TGCGCCAGCACGACTAGTCCGAGCTCTGGGGCCAACGTCCTGACTTTC. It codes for CASTTSPSSGANVLTF.

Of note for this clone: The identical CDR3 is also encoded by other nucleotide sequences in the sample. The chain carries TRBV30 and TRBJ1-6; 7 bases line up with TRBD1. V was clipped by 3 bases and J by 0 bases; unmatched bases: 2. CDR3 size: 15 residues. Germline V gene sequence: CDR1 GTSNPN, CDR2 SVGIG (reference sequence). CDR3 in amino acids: CAWRGQNSYNSPLHF. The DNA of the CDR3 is TGTGCCTGGAGGGGACAGAACTCCTATAATTCACCCCTCCACTTT. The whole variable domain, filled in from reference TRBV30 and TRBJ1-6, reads SQTIHQWPATLVQPVGSPLSLECTVEGTSNPNLYWYRQAAGRGLQLLFYSVGIGQISSEVPQNLSASRPQDRQFILSSKKLLLSDSGFYLCAWRGQNSYNSPLHFGNGTRLTVT.

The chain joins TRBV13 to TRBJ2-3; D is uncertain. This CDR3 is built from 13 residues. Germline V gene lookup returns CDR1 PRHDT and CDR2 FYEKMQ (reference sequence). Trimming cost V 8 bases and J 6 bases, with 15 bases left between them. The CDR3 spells CASGKRPMDTQYF. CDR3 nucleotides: TGTGCCAGCGGCAAGCGTCCGATGGATACGCAGTATTTT. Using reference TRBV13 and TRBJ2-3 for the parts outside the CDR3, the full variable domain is AAGVIQSPRHLIKEKRETATLKCYPIPRHDTVYWYQQGPGQDPQFLISFYEKMQSDKGSIPDRFSAQQFSDYHSELNMSSLELGDSALYFCASGKRPMDTQYFGPGTRLTVL.

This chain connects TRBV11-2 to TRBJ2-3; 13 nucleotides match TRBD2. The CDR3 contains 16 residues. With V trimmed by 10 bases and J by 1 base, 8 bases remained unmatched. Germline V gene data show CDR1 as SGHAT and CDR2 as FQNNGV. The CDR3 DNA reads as TGTGCCACCTCGGGACTAGCGGGACTCGGCACAGATACGCAGTATTTT. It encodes CATSGLAGLGTDTQYF.

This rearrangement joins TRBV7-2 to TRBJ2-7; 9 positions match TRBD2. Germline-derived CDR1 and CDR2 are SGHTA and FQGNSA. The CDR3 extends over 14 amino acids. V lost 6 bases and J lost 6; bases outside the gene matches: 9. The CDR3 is CASRPPSGIVEQYF. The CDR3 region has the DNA TGTGCCAGCAGACCACCTAGCGGGATCGTCGAGCAGTACTTC.

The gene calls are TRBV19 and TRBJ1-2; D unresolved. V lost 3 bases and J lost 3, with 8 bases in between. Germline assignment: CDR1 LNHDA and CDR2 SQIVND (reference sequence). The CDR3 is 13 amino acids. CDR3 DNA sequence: TGTGCCAGTAGTATGGGGAGCTACTATGGCTACACCTTC. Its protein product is CASSMGSYYGYTF. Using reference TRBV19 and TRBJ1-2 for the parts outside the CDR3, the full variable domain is DGGITQSPKYLFRKEGQNVTLSCEQNLNHDAMYWYRQDPGQGLRLIYYSQIVNDFQKGDIAEGYSVSREKKESFPLTVTSAQKNPTAFYLCASSMGSYYGYTFGSGTRLTVV.

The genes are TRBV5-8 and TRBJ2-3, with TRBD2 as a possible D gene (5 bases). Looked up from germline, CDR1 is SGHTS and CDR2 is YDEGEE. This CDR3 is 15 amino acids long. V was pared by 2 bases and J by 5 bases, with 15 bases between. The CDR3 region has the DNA TGTGCCAGCAGCTTAGTTATGCTAGCTGTAGATACGCAGTATTTT. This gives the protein CASSLVMLAVDTQYF.

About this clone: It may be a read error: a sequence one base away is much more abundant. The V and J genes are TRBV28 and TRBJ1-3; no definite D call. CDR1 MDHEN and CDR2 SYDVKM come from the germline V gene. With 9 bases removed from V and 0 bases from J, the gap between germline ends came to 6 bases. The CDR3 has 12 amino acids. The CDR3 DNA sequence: TGTGCCAGTATATCCTCTGGAAACACCATATATTTT. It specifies CASISSGNTIYF.